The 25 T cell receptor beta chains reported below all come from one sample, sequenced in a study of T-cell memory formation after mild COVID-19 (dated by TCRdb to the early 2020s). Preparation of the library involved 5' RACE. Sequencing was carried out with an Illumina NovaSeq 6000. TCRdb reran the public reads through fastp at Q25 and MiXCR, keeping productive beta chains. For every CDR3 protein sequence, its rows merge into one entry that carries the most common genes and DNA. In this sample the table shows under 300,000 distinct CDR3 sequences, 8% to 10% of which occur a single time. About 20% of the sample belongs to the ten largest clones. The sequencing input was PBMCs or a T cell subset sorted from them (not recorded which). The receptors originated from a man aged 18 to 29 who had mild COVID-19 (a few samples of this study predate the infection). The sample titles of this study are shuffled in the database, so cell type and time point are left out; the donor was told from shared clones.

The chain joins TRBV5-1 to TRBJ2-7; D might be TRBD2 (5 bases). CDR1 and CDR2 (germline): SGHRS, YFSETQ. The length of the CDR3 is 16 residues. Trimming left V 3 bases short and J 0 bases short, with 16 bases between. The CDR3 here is CASSSQGGGSSYEQYF. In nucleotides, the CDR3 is TGCGCCAGCAGCTCCCAAGGAGGTGGCAGCTCCTACGAGCAGTACTTC.

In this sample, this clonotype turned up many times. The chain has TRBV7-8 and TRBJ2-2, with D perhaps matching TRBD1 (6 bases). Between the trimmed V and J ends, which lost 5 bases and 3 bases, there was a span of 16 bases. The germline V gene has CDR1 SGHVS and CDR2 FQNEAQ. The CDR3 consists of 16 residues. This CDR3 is CASSNHLGADTGELFF. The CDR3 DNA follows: TGTGCCAGCAGCAACCACTTGGGGGCGGACACCGGGGAGCTGTTTTTT. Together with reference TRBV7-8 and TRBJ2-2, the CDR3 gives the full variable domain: GAGVSQSPRYKVAKRGQDVALRCDPISGHVSLFWYQQALGQGPEFLTYFQNEAQLDKSGLPSDRFFAERPEGSVSTLKIQRTQQEDSAVYLCASSNHLGADTGELFFGEGSRLTVL.

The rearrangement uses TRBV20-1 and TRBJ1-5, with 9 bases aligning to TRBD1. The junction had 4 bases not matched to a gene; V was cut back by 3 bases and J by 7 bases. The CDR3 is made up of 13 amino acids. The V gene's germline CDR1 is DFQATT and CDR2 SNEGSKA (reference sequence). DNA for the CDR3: TGCAGTGCTAGGGACAGGGGAGGGCAGCCCCAGCATTTT. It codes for CSARDRGGQPQHF.

CDR3 bases: TGCGCCAGCAGCCAAGATTTCGCCGGGGCTAACTATGGCTACACCTTC. This codes for CASSQDFAGANYGYTF. The chain is built from TRBV4-3 and TRBJ1-2; no reliable D call. The CDR3 runs to 16 residues. Germline loops: CDR1 LGHNA, CDR2 YSLEER. V was trimmed by 0 bases and J by 0 bases, leaving 11 bases between them.

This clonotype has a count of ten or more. CDR3 sequence: CASSLVGGAYNSPLHF. The CDR3 coding sequence is TGTGCCAGCAGCTTAGTGGGGGGCGCATACAATTCACCCCTCCACTTT. V gene TRBV11-2 combines with J gene TRBJ1-6; perhaps TRBD1 as D (6 bases). The CDR3 totals 16 residues. V gave up 1 base and J gave up 7 bases, with 14 bases separating them. CDR1 is SGHAT and CDR2 is FQNNGV in the germline V gene. The full variable domain, rest sourced from reference TRBV11-2 and TRBJ1-6, is EAGVAQSPRYKIIEKRQSVAFWCNPISGHATLYWYQQILGQGPKLLIQFQNNGVVDDSQLPKDRFSAERLKGVDSTLKIQPAKLEDSAVYLCASSLVGGAYNSPLHFGNGTRLTVT.

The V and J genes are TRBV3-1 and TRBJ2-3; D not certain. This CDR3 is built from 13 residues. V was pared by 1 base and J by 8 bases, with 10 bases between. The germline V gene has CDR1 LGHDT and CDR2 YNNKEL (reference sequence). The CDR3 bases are TGTGCCAGCAGCCAAGGACCCCCTGGTACGCAGTATTTT. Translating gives CASSQGPPGTQYF.

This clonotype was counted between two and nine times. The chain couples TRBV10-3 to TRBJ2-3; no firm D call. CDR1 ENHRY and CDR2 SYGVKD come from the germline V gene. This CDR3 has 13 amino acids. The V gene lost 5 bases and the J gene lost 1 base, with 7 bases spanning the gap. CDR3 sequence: CAISLSGTDTQYF. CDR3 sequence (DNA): TGTGCCATCAGTCTCTCAGGCACAGATACGCAGTATTTT.

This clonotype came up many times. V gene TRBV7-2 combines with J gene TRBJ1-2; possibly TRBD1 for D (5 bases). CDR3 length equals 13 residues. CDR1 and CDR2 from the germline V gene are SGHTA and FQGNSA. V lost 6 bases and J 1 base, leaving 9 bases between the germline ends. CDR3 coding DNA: TGTGCCAGCAGTCCCGACAGTAACTATGGCTACACCTTC. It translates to CASSPDSNYGYTF. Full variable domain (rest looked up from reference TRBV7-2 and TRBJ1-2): GAGVSQSPSNKVTEKGKDVELRCDPISGHTALYWYRQSLGQGLEFLIYFQGNSAPDKSGLPSDRFSAERTGGSVSTLTIQRTQQEDSAVYLCASSPDSNYGYTFGSGTRLTVV.

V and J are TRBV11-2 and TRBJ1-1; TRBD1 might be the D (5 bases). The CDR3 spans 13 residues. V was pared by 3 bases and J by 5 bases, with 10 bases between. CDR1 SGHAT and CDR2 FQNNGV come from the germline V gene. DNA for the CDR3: TGTGCCAGCAGCTTGTACGGGACGACTGAAGCTTTCTTT. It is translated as CASSLYGTTEAFF.

The CDR3 DNA is TGCGCCAGCAGCCCCAAAGCCCTGCCCCCCACAGATACGCAGTATTTT. It encodes CASSPKALPPTDTQYF. The rearrangement links TRBV4-1 to TRBJ2-3; D unresolved. The germline V gene encodes CDR1 MGHRA and CDR2 YSYEKL. The CDR3 totals 16 residues. The ends were cut back, 4 bases at V and 2 bases at J, with 16 bases in the middle.

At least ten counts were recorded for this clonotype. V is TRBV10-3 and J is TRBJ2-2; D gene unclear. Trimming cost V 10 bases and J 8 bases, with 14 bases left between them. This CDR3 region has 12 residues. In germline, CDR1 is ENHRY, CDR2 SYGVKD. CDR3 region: CASYGPSGELFF. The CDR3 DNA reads TGTGCCAGTTACGGGCCGTCGGGGGAGCTGTTTTTT.

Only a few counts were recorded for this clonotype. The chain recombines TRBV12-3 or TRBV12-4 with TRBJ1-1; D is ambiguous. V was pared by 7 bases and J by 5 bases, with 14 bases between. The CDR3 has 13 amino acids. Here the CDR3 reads CASTNFGVTEAFF. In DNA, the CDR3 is TGTGCCAGCACAAATTTCGGGGTGACTGAAGCTTTCTTT.

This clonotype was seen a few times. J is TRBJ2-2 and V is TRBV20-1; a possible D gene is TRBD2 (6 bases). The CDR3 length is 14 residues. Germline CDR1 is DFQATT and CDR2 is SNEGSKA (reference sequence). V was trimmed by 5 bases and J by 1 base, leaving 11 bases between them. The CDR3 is CSAYGTLNTGELFF. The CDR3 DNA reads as TGCAGTGCTTACGGGACTCTGAACACCGGGGAGCTGTTTTTT.

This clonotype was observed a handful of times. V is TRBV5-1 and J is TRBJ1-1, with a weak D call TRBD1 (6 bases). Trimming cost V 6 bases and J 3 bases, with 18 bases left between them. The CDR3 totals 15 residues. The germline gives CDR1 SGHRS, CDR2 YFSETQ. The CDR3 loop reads CASNVGGAGDTEAFF. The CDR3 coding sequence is TGCGCCAGCAACGTCGGGGGAGCAGGGGACACTGAAGCTTTCTTT.

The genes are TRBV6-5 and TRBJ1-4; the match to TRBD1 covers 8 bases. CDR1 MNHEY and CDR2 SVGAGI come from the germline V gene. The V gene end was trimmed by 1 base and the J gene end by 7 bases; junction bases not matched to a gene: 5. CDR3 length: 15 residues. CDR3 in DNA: TGTGCCAGCAGTTACTGGGCGGGGACAGGTGAAAAACTGTTTTTT. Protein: CASSYWAGTGEKLFF.

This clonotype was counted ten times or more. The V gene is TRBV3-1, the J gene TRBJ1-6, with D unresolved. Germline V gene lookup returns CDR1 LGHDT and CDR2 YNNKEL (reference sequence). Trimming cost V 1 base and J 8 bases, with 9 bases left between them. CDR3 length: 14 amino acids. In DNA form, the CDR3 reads TGTGCCAGCAGCCAAGTTGGGTTTTATTCACCCCTCCACTTT. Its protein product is CASSQVGFYSPLHF.

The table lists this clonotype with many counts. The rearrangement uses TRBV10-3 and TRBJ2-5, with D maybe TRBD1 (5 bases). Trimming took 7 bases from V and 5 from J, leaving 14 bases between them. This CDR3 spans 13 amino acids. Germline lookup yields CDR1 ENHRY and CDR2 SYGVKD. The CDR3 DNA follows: TGTGCCATCACACACGACAGTTCGGAGACCCAGTACTTC. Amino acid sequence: CAITHDSSETQYF.

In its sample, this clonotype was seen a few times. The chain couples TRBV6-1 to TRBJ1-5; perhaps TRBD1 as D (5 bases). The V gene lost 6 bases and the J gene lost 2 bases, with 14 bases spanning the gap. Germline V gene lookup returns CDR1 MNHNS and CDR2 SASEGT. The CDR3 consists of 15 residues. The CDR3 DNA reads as TGTGCCAGCAGGAGGGTAAGGGGTGGCAATCAGCCCCAGCATTTT. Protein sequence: CASRRVRGGNQPQHF.

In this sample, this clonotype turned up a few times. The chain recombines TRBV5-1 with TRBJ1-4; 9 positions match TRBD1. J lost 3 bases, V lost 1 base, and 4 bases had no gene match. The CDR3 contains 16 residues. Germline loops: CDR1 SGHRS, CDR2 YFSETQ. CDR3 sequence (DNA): TGCGCCAGCAGCTTGAATGGACAGGGGCCTAATGAAAAACTGTTTTTT. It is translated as CASSLNGQGPNEKLFF.

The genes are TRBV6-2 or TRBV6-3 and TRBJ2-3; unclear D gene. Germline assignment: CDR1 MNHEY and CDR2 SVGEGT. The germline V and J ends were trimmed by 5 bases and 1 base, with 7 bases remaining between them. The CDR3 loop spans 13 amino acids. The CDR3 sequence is CASSAPRTDTQYF. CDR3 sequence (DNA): TGTGCCAGCAGTGCGCCTCGCACAGATACGCAGTATTTT.

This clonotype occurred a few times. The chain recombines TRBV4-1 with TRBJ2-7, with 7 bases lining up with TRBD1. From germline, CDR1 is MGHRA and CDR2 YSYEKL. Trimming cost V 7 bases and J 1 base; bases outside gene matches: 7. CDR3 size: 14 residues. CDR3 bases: TGCGCCAGCACAAGGGGGCCAGGGTCCTACGAGCAGTACTTC. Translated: CASTRGPGSYEQYF.

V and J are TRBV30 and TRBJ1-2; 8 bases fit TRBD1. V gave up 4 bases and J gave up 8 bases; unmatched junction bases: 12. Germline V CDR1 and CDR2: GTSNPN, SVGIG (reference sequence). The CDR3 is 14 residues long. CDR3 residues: CAWTGPGQDYGYTF. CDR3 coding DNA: TGTGCCTGGACCGGCCCGGGACAGGATTACGGCTACACCTTC.

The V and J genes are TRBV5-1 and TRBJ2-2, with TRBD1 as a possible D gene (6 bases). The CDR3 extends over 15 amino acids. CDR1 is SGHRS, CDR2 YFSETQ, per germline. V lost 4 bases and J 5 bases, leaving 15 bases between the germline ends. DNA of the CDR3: TGCGCCAGCAGCCAAGCCCCTAGGGGGACCGGGGAGCTGTTTTTT. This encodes CASSQAPRGTGELFF.

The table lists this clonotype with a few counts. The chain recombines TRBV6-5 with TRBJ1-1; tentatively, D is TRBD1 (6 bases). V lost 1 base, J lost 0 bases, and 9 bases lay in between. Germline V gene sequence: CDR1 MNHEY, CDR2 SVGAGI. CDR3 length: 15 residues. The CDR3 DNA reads TGTGCCAGCAGTTACTTGGACAGCATGAACACTGAAGCTTTCTTT. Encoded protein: CASSYLDSMNTEAFF.

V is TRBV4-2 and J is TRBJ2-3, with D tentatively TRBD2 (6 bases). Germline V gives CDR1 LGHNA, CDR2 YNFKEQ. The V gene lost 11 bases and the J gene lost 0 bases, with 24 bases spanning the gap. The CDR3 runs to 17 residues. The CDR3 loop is CASNHGATGDSTDTQYF. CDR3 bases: TGTGCCTCAAACCACGGGGCAACGGGGGATAGCACAGATACGCAGTATTTT.